A selection of T cell receptor beta chains follows, all from one sample in a study of beta chain features in type 1 diabetes. The protocol was immunoSEQ multiplex PCR, while the TCRdb copy is restricted to in-frame clones and leaves out a portion. The sample contains 150,000 to 160,000 clones, over 8.5% of which appear only once. Sequenced sample: central memory CD4+ T cells from blood. All receptors derive from a man aged 18-30 years in good health. Each CDR3 is given with its conserved first and last residue. Each record gives: D gene, CDR3 length, V gene, J gene, clone size, CDR3 protein, CDR3 DNA. The D gene is left open where the match is weak. Clone size is shown for a subset of rows, as once, few, many or a class of expanded clone.

>-|13|TRBV21-1|TRBJ2-7|few
CASIGTGAYEQYF
TGTGCCAGCATCGGGACAGGGGCCTACGAGCAGTACTTC
>-|15|TRBV27|TRBJ1-1|-
CASRGSDLMNTEAFF
TGTGCCAGCAGGGGCAGCGACCTCATGAACACTGAAGCTTTCTTT
>TRBD1|14|TRBV6-6|TRBJ1-6|-
CASKGQGYNSPLHF
TGTGCCAGCAAAGGACAGGGGTACAATTCACCCCTCCACTTT
>TRBD1|13|TRBV7-3|TRBJ1-2|few
CASSQPGGLSYTF
TGTGCCAGCAGCCAGCCAGGGGGCCTGAGCTACACCTTC
>-|15|TRBV9|TRBJ2-7|-
CASSPQAVSLGEQYF
TGTGCCAGCAGCCCCCAGGCTGTAAGTTTGGGCGAGCAGTACTTC
>-|16|TRBV15|TRBJ2-4|many
CATSRAGELGKNIQYF
TGTGCCACCAGCAGGGCAGGGGAGTTGGGCAAAAACATTCAGTACTTC
>TRBD1|15|TRBV7-2|TRBJ2-6|-
CASSDRVLGANVLTF
TGTGCCAGCAGCGACAGGGTATTAGGGGCCAACGTCCTGACTTTC
>-|14|TRBV7-3|TRBJ2-3|-
CASSRSGGLDTQYF
TGTGCCAGCAGCCGCTCCGGGGGGCTGGATACGCAGTATTTT
>-|14|TRBV28|TRBJ1-4|few
CASSSPGKSEKLFF
TGTGCCAGCAGTTCACCCGGGAAGAGTGAAAAACTGTTTTTT
>TRBD1|13|TRBV7-9|TRBJ2-5|-
CASSLSDRVSQYF
TGTGCCAGCAGCTTATCGGACAGGGTTTCCCAGTACTTC
>-|13|TRBV29-1|TRBJ1-1|few
CSVTKESNTEAFF
TGCAGCGTTACAAAGGAATCGAACACTGAAGCTTTCTTT
>-|11|TRBV18|TRBJ1-2|few
CASSPSDGYTF
TGTGCCAGCTCACCGAGTGATGGCTACACCTTC
>-|13|TRBV30|TRBJ1-5|-
CAWSGDGGQPQHF
TGTGCCTGGAGTGGGGATGGAGGTCAGCCCCAGCATTTT
>TRBD2|14|TRBV29-1|TRBJ2-7|few
CSVEMPSGSYEQYF
TGCAGCGTTGAAATGCCTAGCGGGAGCTACGAGCAGTACTTC
>TRBD2|12|TRBV10-3|TRBJ2-5|few
CAIGAGEETQYF
TGTGCCATCGGGGCGGGGGAAGAGACCCAGTACTTC
>-|15|TRBV7-3|TRBJ2-7|few
CASSPTGTGVREQYF
TGTGCCAGCAGCCCCACGGGGACGGGGGTCCGCGAGCAGTACTTC
>-|16|TRBV10-3|TRBJ2-1|-
CAISESTGRTYNEQFF
TGTGCCATCAGTGAGTCGACCGGGCGGACCTACAATGAGCAGTTCTTC
>-|16|TRBV9|TRBJ2-3|-
CASSVRGGLLTDTQYF
TGTGCCAGCAGCGTTCGAGGAGGTCTCCTCACAGATACGCAGTATTTT
>-|15|TRBV10-3|TRBJ2-2|many
CAISEWRGDTGELFF
TGTGCCATCAGTGAATGGCGTGGGGACACCGGGGAGCTGTTTTTT
>TRBD1|14|TRBV29-1|TRBJ2-7|-
CSVGSRGRVTEQYF
TGCAGCGTTGGCAGCAGGGGGCGGGTAACCGAGCAGTACTTC
>TRBD2|13|TRBV11-2|TRBJ2-3|-
CASSFSAGTKEYF
TGTGCCAGCAGCTTCAGTGCCGGGACTAAGGAGTATTTT
>-|13|TRBV6-6|TRBJ2-5|few
CASSPGLQETQYF
TGTGCCAGCAGTCCCGGACTCCAAGAGACCCAGTACTTC